This TCR beta chain was identified in a study of T cell repertoires in cytomegalovirus infection. On the study more broadly: Both a matching HLA type and CMV infection were indicated by public TCR beta signatures. Broader study findings: HLA-C-restricted CMV-specific TCR beta clonotypes prevailed in the ex vivo response. Identification of carriers of CMV plus the relevant HLA was achieved through cumulative public TCR beta family frequency.

TCRdb recomputed calls from the reads with MiXCR, one row per CDR3 protein. The profile covers approximately 990,000 distinct CDR3 sequences, with about a third appearing a single time and roughly 12% taken by the ten largest. V was shortened by 6 bases and J by 0 bases, with 15 bases between the two germline ends. The CDR3 spans 15 residues. CDR1 and CDR2 from the germline V gene are MNHGY and SAAAGT. About this clonotype itself: The antigen remains unidentified.

This chain links TRBV6-8 with TRBJ2-7, with D possibly matching TRBD2 (6 bases). The input for sequencing was cultured CD8+ T cells from PBMCs, taken from culture after CMV antigen stimulation. The source of this sequence is a human donor in good health (CMV status not recorded). Some clones in this sample may be carry-over from other donors' samples. The CDR3 loop reads CASSFKRANSYEQYV. CDR3 DNA sequence: TGTGCCAGCAGCTTTAAGCGGGCCAACTCCTACGAGCAGTACGTC.